The entry below gives a single T cell receptor (beta chain) sequence along with its context. These data come from a study of blood T cell repertoires in COVID-19. Turning to the study itself: Acute-phase and convalescent COVID-19 samples originated in the United States, Italy and Spain. Sources were T cells, B-cell-depleted T cells, or PBMCs; the material itself was cDNA or gDNA.

CDR3 size: 15 residues. Germline lookup yields CDR1 MGHDK and CDR2 SYGVNS. V shed 1 base and J shed 1 base, with 8 bases lying between them. Original handling: Reference gene primers were amplified, and this amplification served to estimate nucleated cell counts. Here immunoSEQ multiplex PCR was the method, and the copy in TCRdb shows in-frame clones only, minus some. The D gene and trimming were derived from the DNA, and the V and J assignments and clone size from that table. This sample has hundreds of thousands of clones; approximately 83% occur once, and the top ten carry about 1.9%. J is TRBJ1-3 and V is TRBV25-1; D unresolved. The specimen sequenced was peripheral blood. The sequence derives from a woman in her 30s who had recovered from COVID-19. CDR3 residues: CASSESGGSGNTIYF. The CDR3 bases are TGTGCCAGCAGTGAATCGGGAGGGTCTGGAAACACCATATATTTT.